The 24 T cell receptor beta chains presented below share a single source sample, sequenced in a study of Tregs in tolerant kidney transplant recipients. Some clones are missing from TCRdb's copy, which holds only in-frame ones; the method was immunoSEQ multiplex PCR. Here the sample spans some 250,000 clones, 65% to 85% being singletons. Sample: CD4+ T cells from blood. Receptor source: a human donor in good health.

The chain links TRBV29-1 to TRBJ1-4; no reliable D call. The CDR3 is 14 residues long. Trimming took off 1 base at V and 4 bases at J, with 10 bases between the two ends. The germline V gene has CDR1 SQVTM and CDR2 ANQGSEA. The CDR3 DNA follows: TGCAGCGTTGAAGGGTCGCGGGGTAATGAAAAACTGTTTTTT. It encodes CSVEGSRGNEKLFF.

The V gene is TRBV5-1, the J gene TRBJ2-7; D unclear. Trimming removed 4 bases at V and 0 bases at J, with 8 bases between. CDR1 is SGHRS, CDR2 YFSETQ, per germline. The CDR3 spans 13 residues. The CDR3 here is CASSPSSSYEQYF. The CDR3 nucleotides are TGCGCCAGCAGCCCCTCCAGCTCCTACGAGCAGTACTTC.

The V call is TRBV5-5, the J call TRBJ2-7; D might be TRBD1 (6 bases). Trimming stripped 5 bases from V and 0 bases from J, with 15 bases between. This CDR3 is built from 15 residues. Germline lookup yields CDR1 SGHKS and CDR2 YYEKEE (reference sequence). DNA of the CDR3: TGTGCCAGCAGAATGACAACGACAGGCTCCTACGAGCAGTACTTC. Translated: CASRMTTTGSYEQYF.

This clone appeared once. V is TRBV15 and J is TRBJ1-1; D unresolved. Trimming took off 0 bases at V and 3 bases at J, with 8 bases between the two ends. The CDR3 spans 14 residues. Germline V gene sequence: CDR1 LNHNV, CDR2 YYDKDF (reference sequence). The CDR3 loop reads CATSRDREHTEAFF. CDR3 nucleotides: TGTGCCACCAGCAGAGATCGGGAACACACTGAAGCTTTCTTT.

This chain links TRBV2 with TRBJ2-7; D is unresolved. CDR1 is SNHLY and CDR2 is FYNNEI in the germline V gene. V lost 5 bases, J lost 4 bases, and 21 bases lay in between. This CDR3 has 16 residues. The CDR3 sequence is CASSIIGVVATYEQYF. CDR3 coding DNA: TGTGCCAGCAGTATTATTGGCGTCGTCGCGACTTACGAGCAGTACTTC. Complete variable domain (other parts from reference TRBV2 and TRBJ2-7): EPEVTQTPSHQVTQMGQEVILRCVPISNHLYFYWYRQILGQKVEFLVSFYNNEISEKSEIFDDQFSVERPDGSNFTLKIRSTKLEDSAMYFCASSIIGVVATYEQYFGPGTRLTVT.

The V gene is TRBV30, the J gene TRBJ1-3; no definite D call. Germline V lookup: CDR1 GTSNPN, CDR2 SVGIG (reference sequence). The CDR3 length is 13 residues. V lost 2 bases and J lost 2, with 7 bases in between. CDR3 in amino acids: CAWSKGTGNTIYF. The CDR3 bases are TGTGCCTGGAGTAAGGGTACTGGAAACACCATATATTTT.

This chain connects TRBV18 to TRBJ2-7; TRBD2 aligns across 9 bases. V lost 6 bases to trimming and J lost 4 bases; unmatched junction nucleotides: 7. In germline, CDR1 is KGHSH, CDR2 LQKENI. CDR3 size: 14 residues. The chain's CDR3 is CASSVAGDGYEQYF. The CDR3 DNA reads as TGTGCCAGCTCCGTAGCGGGAGATGGATACGAGCAGTACTTC.

This sequence joins TRBV30 and TRBJ2-2, with a possible D match to TRBD2 (6 bases). CDR3 length: 15 residues. Trimming pared 3 bases from V and 6 bases from J, leaving 17 bases between. Germline CDR1 reads GTSNPN; CDR2 reads SVGIG (reference sequence). DNA of the CDR3: TGTGCCTGGAGCACTCTGGGGGGACCACCCGGGGAGCTGTTTTTT. This encodes CAWSTLGGPPGELFF.

This clone has a single count. The chain is built from TRBV5-6 and TRBJ2-4; TRBD1 is a possible D gene (5 bases). Trimming removed 4 bases at V and 0 bases at J, with 11 bases between. The CDR3 contains 15 residues. Looked up from germline, CDR1 is SGHDT and CDR2 is YYEEEE. CDR3 protein: CASSRQSLAKNIQYF. CDR3 bases: TGTGCCAGCAGCCGACAGAGTCTAGCCAAAAACATTCAGTACTTC.

V usage is TRBV5-1 and J usage is TRBJ2-1, with a possible D match to TRBD1 (5 bases). The CDR3 runs 14 residues. Germline CDR1 reads SGHRS; CDR2 reads YFSETQ. V was trimmed by 4 bases and J by 5 bases, leaving 13 bases between them. CDR3 amino acids: CASSPGGANNEQFF. The CDR3 DNA reads TGCGCCAGCAGCCCGGGTGGGGCCAACAATGAGCAGTTCTTC. Looking up the rest from reference TRBV5-1 and TRBJ2-1 gives the full variable domain: KAGVTQTPRYLIKTRGQQVTLSCSPISGHRSVSWYQQTPGQGLQFLFEYFSETQRNKGNFPGRFSGRQFSNSRSEMNVSTLELGDSALYLCASSPGGANNEQFFGPGTRLTVL.

The rearrangement joins TRBV28 to TRBJ2-7; no clear D gene. The CDR3 runs to 15 residues. Germline assignment: CDR1 MDHEN and CDR2 SYDVKM. The ends were cut back, 2 bases at V and 7 bases at J, with 18 bases in the middle. CDR3 bases: TGTGCCAGCAGTTTAAATGGCGTGGGATTGGGGGAGCAGTACTTC. It yields the protein CASSLNGVGLGEQYF.

The chain couples TRBV5-5 to TRBJ1-2; D not certain. This CDR3 has 13 amino acids. Trimming took off 2 bases at V and 3 bases at J, with 8 bases between the two ends. Germline V gives CDR1 SGHKS, CDR2 YYEKEE (reference sequence). CDR3 DNA sequence: TGTGCCAGCAGCTTCGAGACTTACTATGGCTACACCTTC. Translating gives CASSFETYYGYTF.

This clone was detected only once. This chain uses TRBV19 with TRBJ2-1, with TRBD2 matching over 13 bases. The CDR3 has 19 residues. The J segment lost 0 bases and the V segment lost 7 bases, leaving 12 bases of the junction unmatched. The germline CDR1 and CDR2 sequences are LNHDA and SQIVND (reference sequence). The CDR3 spells CASTTVGLAGPSSYNEQFF. For the CDR3, the DNA is TGTGCCAGTACTACCGTGGGACTAGCGGGGCCGAGCTCCTACAATGAGCAGTTCTTC.

This sequence joins TRBV6-4 and TRBJ2-1, with a weak D call TRBD2 (5 bases). From germline, CDR1 is MRHNA and CDR2 SNTAGT. V was cut by 4 bases and J by 10 bases, with 11 bases left in between. The CDR3 has 12 amino acids. The CDR3 bases are TGTGCCAGCAGTGCCCCCCCGGGAGAGCAGTTCTTC. Translating gives CASSAPPGEQFF.

The chain uses TRBV5-1 and TRBJ2-3; either TRBD1 or TRBD2 may supply D (5 bases each). The CDR3 is 13 amino acids. The V gene lost 4 bases and the J gene lost 2 bases, with 8 bases spanning the gap. From germline, CDR1 is SGHRS and CDR2 YFSETQ. The CDR3 sequence: CASSPGTTDTQYF. CDR3 nucleotides: TGCGCCAGCAGCCCGGGGACCACAGATACGCAGTATTTT.

The count of this clone is one. This sequence joins TRBV6-6 and TRBJ2-1; TRBD2 aligns across 10 bases. The CDR3 loop spans 15 amino acids. Germline-derived CDR1 and CDR2 are MNHNY and SVGAGI (reference sequence). V shed 0 bases, J shed 8 bases, and the junction held 4 bases outside the gene matches. CDR3 amino acids: CASSYSTSGLHEQFF. CDR3 DNA: TGTGCCAGCAGTTACTCGACTAGCGGGTTGCATGAGCAGTTCTTC.

This clone was seen a handful of times. The chain uses TRBV5-1 and TRBJ2-3; 13 bases agree with TRBD2. Trimming took 4 bases from V and 4 from J; bases not matched to a gene: 12. This CDR3 spans 18 amino acids. The germline gives CDR1 SGHRS, CDR2 YFSETQ. The CDR3 nucleotides are TGCGCCAGCAGCCAATACACTACTAGCGGGAGGGGCCCAGATACGCAGTATTTT. Its translation is CASSQYTTSGRGPDTQYF.

The chain links TRBV29-1 to TRBJ2-7; maybe TRBD2 (7 bases). CDR1 is SQVTM, CDR2 ANQGSEA, per germline. CDR3 size: 13 residues. Trimming removed 3 bases at V and 3 bases at J, with 12 bases between. Written as DNA, the CDR3 is TGCAGCGTTGAGGGGGGGGCCGGCTACGAGCAGTACTTC. It codes for CSVEGGAGYEQYF.

The chain links TRBV4-1 to TRBJ2-3, with 8 bases matching TRBD2. Trimming cost V 1 base and J 0 bases; bases outside gene matches: 3. The CDR3 has 16 residues. Germline V lookup: CDR1 MGHRA, CDR2 YSYEKL. CDR3 nucleotide sequence: TGCGCCAGCAGCCAAGTGCTAGCGGGTAGCACAGATACGCAGTATTTT. This gives the protein CASSQVLAGSTDTQYF.

V is TRBV7-9 and J is TRBJ1-1, with a tentative D call TRBD1 (6 bases). This CDR3 is 13 amino acids long. V dropped 11 bases and J dropped 4 bases, with 17 bases sitting between them. The V gene's germline CDR1 is SEHNR and CDR2 FQNEAQ (reference sequence). In nucleotides, the CDR3 is TGTGCCTCGCTCAGGGGTTCGGGCACTGAAGCTTTCTTT. This codes for CASLRGSGTEAFF.

The chain joins TRBV21-1 to TRBJ1-1; the table's D call of TRBD1 was not tested on the DNA. TRBV21-1 is assigned pseudogene status. The CDR3 extends over 14 amino acids. The CDR3, as DNA: TGTGCCAGCACGCCGACAGTGAGGAACACTGAAGCTTTCTTT. Residues: CASTPTVRNTEAFF.

The chain uses TRBV19 and TRBJ1-3; a possible D gene is TRBD1 (5 bases). The CDR3 has 16 amino acids. With 6 bases removed from V and 0 bases from J, the gap between germline ends came to 15 bases. Germline CDR1 reads LNHDA; CDR2 reads SQIVND (reference sequence). The CDR3 here is CASSILDTSSGNTIYF. In DNA form, the CDR3 reads TGTGCCAGTAGCATATTGGACACGAGCTCTGGAAACACCATATATTTT.

The rearrangement uses TRBV5-1 and TRBJ1-2; D unclear. Germline CDR1 SGHRS, CDR2 YFSETQ. The CDR3 runs to 15 residues. Trimming stripped 4 bases from V and 0 bases from J, with 13 bases between. The CDR3 nucleotides read TGCGCCAGCAGCCCCCCGGGATTCTCTAACTATGGCTACACCTTC. It is translated as CASSPPGFSNYGYTF.

This clone was seen only once. The chain uses TRBV6-5 and TRBJ2-7; D may correspond to TRBD1 or TRBD2 (5 bases each). This CDR3 contains 15 residues. The V gene's germline CDR1 is MNHEY and CDR2 SVGAGI. The V and J ends lost 4 bases and 1 base respectively, with 14 bases between them. CDR3 loop: CASSSHGGTSYEQYF. The CDR3, as DNA: TGTGCCAGCAGTTCCCATGGGGGAACTTCCTACGAGCAGTACTTC.